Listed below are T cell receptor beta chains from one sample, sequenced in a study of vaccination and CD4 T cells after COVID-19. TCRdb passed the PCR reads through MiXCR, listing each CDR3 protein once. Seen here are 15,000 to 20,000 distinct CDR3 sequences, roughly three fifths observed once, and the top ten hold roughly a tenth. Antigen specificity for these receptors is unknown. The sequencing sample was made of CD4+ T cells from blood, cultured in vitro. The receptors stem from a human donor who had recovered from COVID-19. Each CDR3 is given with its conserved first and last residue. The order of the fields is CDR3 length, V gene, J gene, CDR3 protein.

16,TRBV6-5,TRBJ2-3,CASSYSRPPMADTQYF
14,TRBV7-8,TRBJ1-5,CASSLIRSNQPQHF
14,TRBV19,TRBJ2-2,CASSTQPGLGELFF
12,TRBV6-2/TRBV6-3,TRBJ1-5,CASSSSDQPQHF
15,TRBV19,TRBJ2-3,CASSHGAILSDTQYF
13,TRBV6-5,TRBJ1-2,CASSYQATYGYTF
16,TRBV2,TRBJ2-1,CASSERGRSSYNEQFF
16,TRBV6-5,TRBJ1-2,CASSYLAGQKAYGYTF
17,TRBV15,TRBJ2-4,CATSRDWQGLAKNIQYF
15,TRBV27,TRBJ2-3,CASSWDRVTTDTQYF
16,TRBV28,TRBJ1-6,CASSLQGSGALSPLHF
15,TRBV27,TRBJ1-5,CASRKDDRGLQPQHF
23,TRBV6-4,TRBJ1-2,CASRLCRGSVNRDRGMINYGYTF
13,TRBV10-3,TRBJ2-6,CAISMAGANVLTF
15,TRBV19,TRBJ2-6,CASSPQSAGANVLTF
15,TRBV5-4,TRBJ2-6,CASSQIPSGANVLTF
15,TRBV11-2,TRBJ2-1,CASSRLAGGYNEQFF
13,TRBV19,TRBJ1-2,CATDAVPNYGYTF
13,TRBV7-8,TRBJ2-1,CASSFAGVVVQFF
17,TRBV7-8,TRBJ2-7,CASSSFPSGTSSYEQYF
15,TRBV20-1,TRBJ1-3,CSAIRGEYSGNTIYF
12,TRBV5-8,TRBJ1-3,CASSLTGNTIYF
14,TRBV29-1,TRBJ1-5,CSAETGPLGQPQHF